These T cell receptor beta chains were read from a single sample in a study of long-term antiretroviral therapy in people with HIV. Sequencing used immunoSEQ multiplex PCR; TCRdb keeps in-frame clones, though not all of them. In the table there are roughly 25,000 clones, approximately 93% of which are singletons. Here the sequenced sample was unsorted PBMCs, taken 7.6 years after starting antiretroviral therapy. Source of these receptors: a woman aged 40 to 49 with HIV. Both conserved end residues are trimmed from each CDR3. Each record gives: clone size, V gene, CDR3 protein. The size entry is marked missing in some rows and otherwise reads once, few, many or a size class.

abundance: .
v_gene: TRBV6-5
CDR3aa: ASSQGDQETQY

abundance: once
v_gene: TRBV14
CDR3aa: ASSQDRRGQETQY

abundance: .
v_gene: TRBV30
CDR3aa: AWTGGQSLSEAF

abundance: once
v_gene: TRBV19
CDR3aa: ASTGVGGKTF

abundance: once
v_gene: TRBV5-4
CDR3aa: ASSLFGSSGGPSYEQY

abundance: .
v_gene: TRBV9
CDR3aa: ASSAGAGGSYNEQF

abundance: .
v_gene: TRBV2
CDR3aa: ASSAQGALSTEAF

abundance: .
v_gene: TRBV6-6
CDR3aa: ASSPGGGQGATEAF

abundance: .
v_gene: TRBV19
CDR3aa: ASNRGGNGYT

abundance: .
v_gene: TRBV30
CDR3aa: AWGEAGWMNTEAF

abundance: .
v_gene: TRBV6-5
CDR3aa: ASSTTDSTEAF

abundance: .
v_gene: TRBV6-5
CDR3aa: ASSSSGVGQPQH

abundance: .
v_gene: TRBV5-4
CDR3aa: ASSDRRTYGYT

abundance: .
v_gene: TRBV9
CDR3aa: ASSGARGGLNTGELF